This passage covers 8 T cell receptor beta chains from one sample sequenced in a study of blood T cell repertoires in COVID-19. The data were produced by immunoSEQ multiplex PCR, yet TCRdb's version contains in-frame clones alone and is incomplete. The table includes some 170,000 clones, 76% detected once. Sequencing was carried out using peripheral blood. Receptor source: a woman aged 50 to 65 with active or convalescent COVID-19.

V gene TRBV29-1 combines with J gene TRBJ2-5, with D tentatively TRBD1 (6 bases). Germline CDR1 SQVTM, CDR2 ANQGSEA. The CDR3 is 13 amino acids. V lost 8 bases to trimming and J lost 5 bases, with 18 bases between them. The CDR3 here is CSLGASEGETQYF. For the CDR3, the DNA is TGCAGCCTGGGGGCCAGCGAGGGGGAGACCCAGTACTTC.

The V and J genes are TRBV4-3 and TRBJ1-1; D not certain. Germline-derived CDR1 and CDR2 are LGHNA and YSLEER. The V gene lost 3 bases and the J gene lost 0 bases, with 11 bases spanning the gap. The CDR3 totals 15 residues. CDR3 DNA sequence: TGCGCCAGCAGCCAGGGGTTGGAGGTGAACACTGAAGCTTTCTTT. It specifies CASSQGLEVNTEAFF.

V gene TRBV4-3 combines with J gene TRBJ1-1; D is unclear. The CDR3 contains 13 residues. Per the germline V gene, CDR1 is LGHNA and CDR2 is YSLEER. Trimming took 1 base from V and 5 from J, leaving 8 bases between them. CDR3: CASSQVGGTEAFF. As DNA, the CDR3 is TGCGCCAGCAGCCAAGTTGGAGGGACTGAAGCTTTCTTT.

J is TRBJ1-1 and V is TRBV7-2; 9 bases are shared with TRBD1. The V gene end was trimmed by 5 bases and the J gene end by 0 bases; junction bases not matched to a gene: 13. This CDR3 region has 18 residues. Germline assignment: CDR1 SGHTA and CDR2 FQGNSA. CDR3 coding DNA: TGTGCCAGCAGCCTAATACATGGGACAGGGATCATGAACACTGAAGCTTTCTTT. Translated: CASSLIHGTGIMNTEAFF. The whole variable domain, remainder taken from reference TRBV7-2 and TRBJ1-1, is GAGVSQSPSNKVTEKGKDVELRCDPISGHTALYWYRQSLGQGLEFLIYFQGNSAPDKSGLPSDRFSAERTGGSVSTLTIQRTQQEDSAVYLCASSLIHGTGIMNTEAFFGQGTRLTVV.

About this clone: The identical CDR3 is also encoded by other nucleotide sequences in the sample. The V call is TRBV4-3, the J call TRBJ2-2; weak D call: TRBD2 (5 bases). Per the germline V gene, CDR1 is LGHNA and CDR2 is YSLEER. There are 14 residues in the CDR3. V lost 0 bases and J lost 5, with 7 bases in between. The CDR3 region has the DNA TGCGCCAGCAGCCAAGATCCGGGAACCGGGGAGCTGTTTTTT. This translates into CASSQDPGTGELFF.

This chain joins TRBV3-1 (or the pseudogene TRBV3-2) and TRBJ2-1, with 9 bases aligning to TRBD2. The CDR3 is 16 residues long. V lost 0 bases to trimming and J lost 4 bases; unmatched junction nucleotides: 4. In germline, CDR1 is LGHDT, CDR2 YNNKEL (reference sequence). The CDR3 region has the DNA TGTGCCAGCAGCCAAGAGTCTAGCGGGGCGTACAATGAGCAGTTCTTC. This codes for CASSQESSGAYNEQFF.

This sequence joins TRBV5-1 and TRBJ1-2; 8 bases agree with TRBD1. With 4 bases clipped from V and 3 bases from J, the junction kept 14 bases outside the gene matches. The CDR3 loop spans 17 amino acids. Germline loops: CDR1 SGHRS, CDR2 YFSETQ. CDR3 in amino acids: CASSPRGRGGSDYGYTF. The DNA for the CDR3 is TGCGCCAGCAGCCCCAGGGGGCGCGGGGGCTCGGACTATGGCTACACCTTC.

This clone has ten or more counts. The chain is built from TRBV7-3 and TRBJ1-1, with D unclear. The V gene lost 5 bases and the J gene lost 0 bases, with 16 bases spanning the gap. CDR1 is SGHTA, CDR2 FQGTGA, per germline. The CDR3 is 16 residues long. The CDR3 region is CASSRWAGPMNTEAFF. As DNA, the CDR3 is TGTGCCAGCAGCCGGTGGGCAGGCCCAATGAACACTGAAGCTTTCTTT.